This T cell receptor (beta chain) comes out of a study of T cells after posttransplantation cyclophosphamide. Study results and limitations: After PTCy, TRB diversity resembled that of CNI/methotrexate controls. Later blood repertoires were often dominated by clones from the donor CD8+ memory compartment. Skin or GI-infiltrating T cells shared few TRB sequences with blood.

Measured with immunoSEQ multiplex PCR; TCRdb has only the in-frame clones, and not every one. The sample lists 45,000 to 65,000 clones, 85% to 95% occurring once. Germline assignment: CDR1 SGHTA and CDR2 FQGNSA. CDR3 length: 12 residues. About this clone: Its matching antigen is unknown. At one of its ends the junction is not consistent with the germline gene, which may arise from a read error.

Sequenced input: PBMCs. The V gene is TRBV7-2, the J gene TRBJ2-7, with 8 positions matching TRBD2. The receptor's source is a woman aged 25 to 39 in good health and a related stem cell transplant donor. The CDR3 sequence: CASSPDGGALDF. The DNA of the CDR3 is TGTGCCAGCAGCCCCGACGGGGGGGCTCTAGACTTC.